The clone carrying this TCR beta chain qualifies as medium-sized. Its antigen is not identified. This entry belongs to a study of T cell repertoires in aging, cancer and after chemotherapy. As for the study in general: Over several months to years, re-sampled healthy donor repertoires clearly shared clones. The study, taken as a whole, reports: These repertoire data do not allow conclusions about immunological memory after chemotherapy.

TRB rearrangements spanning V, D and J were amplified using mixed TRB-A/B primers. TCRdb re-called the multiplex PCR reads with MiXCR, one entry per CDR3 protein. The repertoire holds roughly 4,600 distinct CDR3 sequences, with less than 25% as singletons. The template was genomic DNA from peripheral blood, not RNA. This TCR derives from a human donor in good health. The donor label of this sample is uncertain. Input material: blood.

The CDR3 here is CASSYGGRSNEKLFF. CDR3 bases: TGTGCCAGCAGTTACGGGGGGCGGTCTAATGAAAAACTGTTTTTT. The V and J genes are TRBV6-5 and TRBJ1-4; possibly TRBD1 for D (6 bases). V was shortened by 2 bases and J by 3 bases, with 10 bases between the two germline ends. Germline loops: CDR1 MNHEY, CDR2 SVGAGI. This CDR3 is 15 amino acids long.